This T cell receptor (beta chain) was documented in a study of blood T cell repertoires in COVID-19. V dropped 0 bases and J dropped 3 bases, with 13 bases sitting between them. This CDR3 spans 16 amino acids. Germline lookup yields CDR1 LNHDA and CDR2 SQIVND (reference sequence). Repertoires were generated with immunoSEQ multiplex PCR, while TCRdb's copy carries only in-frame clones and drops some. The sample records fewer than 350,000 clones, 80% to 90% being singletons. The sequencing sample was made of peripheral blood. This clonotype originated in a woman in her twenties or thirties with COVID-19, enrolled during active disease. The gene calls are TRBV19 and TRBJ2-3, with D possibly TRBD2 on 7 matching bases. This CDR3 reads CASSIERGALTDTQYF. The CDR3 nucleotides are TGTGCCAGTAGTATAGAACGGGGGGCCTTGACAGATACGCAGTATTTT.